This passage covers 30 T cell receptor beta chains from one sample sequenced in a study of T-cell memory formation after mild COVID-19. One entry per CDR3 protein results from TCRdb running MiXCR on the 5' RACE reads. The sample lists under 300,000 distinct CDR3 sequences, over 9% occurring once. The sequenced sample consisted of PBMCs or a T cell subset sorted from them (not recorded which). The receptors originated from a man in his late teens or twenties who had mild COVID-19 (a few samples of this study predate the infection). Cell type and time point are not known.

This clonotype has just a few counts. The chain couples TRBV12-3 or TRBV12-4 to TRBJ1-5; 7 bases fit TRBD1. V dropped 5 bases and J dropped 1; count of bases not matched to a gene: 5. The CDR3 runs to 15 residues. The CDR3 reads CASSAGQSSNQPQHF. CDR3 bases: TGTGCCAGCAGTGCGGGACAGTCGAGCAATCAGCCCCAGCATTTT.

This clonotype was found many times. This rearrangement joins TRBV6-5 to TRBJ2-2; weak D call: TRBD2 (6 bases). In germline, CDR1 is MNHEY, CDR2 SVGAGI. Trimming shortened V by 4 bases and J by 6 bases, and 6 bases separated the two germline ends. The CDR3 totals 12 residues. The CDR3 DNA sequence: TGTGCCAGCAGTTCGGGGGCCGGGGAGCTGTTTTTT. It is translated as CASSSGAGELFF.

In this sample, this clonotype turned up a few times. The rearrangement joins TRBV7-2 to TRBJ2-7; 8 bases match TRBD1. J lost 1 base, V lost 1 base, and 3 bases had no gene match. Germline CDR1 is SGHTA and CDR2 is FQGNSA. The CDR3 contains 15 residues. Here the CDR3 reads CASSLGDRRSYEQYF. The CDR3, as DNA: TGTGCCAGCAGCTTAGGGGACAGGAGATCCTACGAGCAGTACTTC.

The table lists this clonotype with a count of one. V is TRBV7-3 and J is TRBJ2-3, with TRBD2 matching over 12 bases. V gave up 8 bases and J gave up 6 bases; unmatched junction bases: 9. Germline CDR1 is SGHTA and CDR2 is FQGTGA. There are 15 residues in the CDR3. CDR3 nucleotide sequence: TGTGCCAGCCGCTGGACTAGCGGGGAGCAGGATACGCAGTATTTT. Its translation: CASRWTSGEQDTQYF.

Only a few counts were recorded for this clonotype. The gene calls are TRBV6-2 or TRBV6-3 and TRBJ2-3; 11 nucleotides line up with TRBD2. The CDR3 sequence is 20 residues long. J was trimmed by 3 bases and V by 4 bases; bases with no gene match: 18. Germline V gene data show CDR1 as MNHEY and CDR2 as SVGEGT. The CDR3 protein is CASSFPFSGGARRKTDTQYF. CDR3 in DNA: TGTGCCAGCAGTTTCCCGTTTAGCGGGGGGGCGCGGAGGAAGACAGATACGCAGTATTTT.

The chain employs TRBV28 and TRBJ2-6, with a weak D call TRBD1 (5 bases). The CDR3 extends over 15 amino acids. The ends were cut back, 8 bases at V and 4 bases at J, with 15 bases in the middle. CDR1 and CDR2 from the germline V gene are MDHEN and SYDVKM. This CDR3 reads CASASAGRGANVLTF. CDR3 in DNA: TGTGCCAGCGCCTCTGCAGGGCGCGGGGCCAACGTCCTGACTTTC.

This clonotype was counted at least ten times. V and J are TRBV7-3 and TRBJ1-1, with unresolved D. V was clipped by 2 bases and J by 4 bases, with 11 bases between them. The CDR3 totals 14 residues. Looked up from germline, CDR1 is SGHTA and CDR2 is FQGTGA. Written as DNA, the CDR3 is TGTGCCAGCAGCTTAGGACCCACGAGCACTGAAGCTTTCTTT. Translation: CASSLGPTSTEAFF.

This clonotype has more than one count but fewer than ten. The chain recombines TRBV6-5 with TRBJ1-6; D is possibly TRBD1 (6 bases). Trimming pared 6 bases from V and 10 bases from J, leaving 16 bases between. The CDR3 contains 14 residues. CDR1 is MNHEY and CDR2 is SVGAGI in the germline V gene. The CDR3 loop is CASSYRDPGSPLHF. CDR3 in DNA: TGTGCCAGCAGCTACAGGGACCCAGGGTCACCCCTCCACTTT.

The chain employs TRBV9 and TRBJ2-4; D might be TRBD2 (6 bases). The CDR3 consists of 12 residues. Trimming shortened V by 4 bases and J by 6 bases, and 8 bases separated the two germline ends. CDR1 SGDLS and CDR2 YYNGEE come from the germline V gene. CDR3 nucleotide sequence: TGTGCCAGCAGCCCCGGGGGAAACATTCAGTACTTC. This encodes CASSPGGNIQYF.

The V call is TRBV5-1, the J call TRBJ1-2; D perhaps matches TRBD1 (5 bases). Trimming cost V 4 bases and J 4 bases, with 14 bases left between them. This CDR3 has 14 amino acids. Germline CDR1 is SGHRS and CDR2 is YFSETQ. CDR3 sequence reads: CASSQDNGGYGYTF. The CDR3 region has the DNA TGCGCCAGCAGCCAAGACAACGGGGGCTATGGCTACACCTTC.

This clonotype was detected a few times. This sequence joins TRBV28 and TRBJ2-2, with 10 bases lining up with TRBD1. V was clipped by 4 bases and J by 7 bases; unmatched bases: 9. The germline gives CDR1 MDHEN, CDR2 SYDVKM. The CDR3 runs to 16 residues. The DNA of the CDR3 is TGTGCCAGCAGTTCCCCCGGGACAGGGGAACTCGGGGAGCTGTTTTTT. Residues: CASSSPGTGELGELFF.

This clonotype was picked up a small number of times. The chain is built from TRBV10-3 and TRBJ1-4; TRBD1 might be the D (5 bases). Germline CDR1 is ENHRY and CDR2 is SYGVKD. The length of the CDR3 is 14 residues. V lost 6 bases, J lost 7 bases, and 15 bases lay in between. The CDR3 is CAIRDQGLGEKLFF. CDR3 sequence (DNA): TGTGCCATCAGGGACCAGGGTTTAGGTGAAAAACTGTTTTTT.

Remarks on this clonotype: With a much larger clone just one base away, this may be a read error. This chain connects TRBV7-8 to TRBJ1-2; D call uncertain. This CDR3 has 11 residues. Germline V gene data show CDR1 as SGHVS and CDR2 as FQNEAQ. The V end lost 3 bases, the J end lost 8 bases, and 7 bases lay between the germline ends. The CDR3: CASSFESGYTF. The CDR3 nucleotides read TGTGCCAGCAGCTTTGAGTCAGGCTACACCTTC.

In its sample, this clonotype was seen a few times. V usage is TRBV5-1 and J usage is TRBJ2-3, with D perhaps TRBD1 (5 bases). Trimming took 3 bases from V and 13 from J, leaving 18 bases between them. CDR1 is SGHRS and CDR2 is YFSETQ in the germline V gene. The CDR3 is 13 residues long. CDR3 nucleotides: TGCGCCAGCAGCTCCCCTGAAGGGGAAACCAAGTATTTT. This translates into CASSSPEGETKYF.

J is TRBJ1-5 and V is TRBV19; D is ambiguous. Germline assignment: CDR1 LNHDA and CDR2 SQIVND (reference sequence). The V gene lost 6 bases and the J gene lost 1 base, with 10 bases spanning the gap. The CDR3 loop spans 14 amino acids. The chain's CDR3 is CASRTGRSNQPQHF. In DNA form, the CDR3 reads TGTGCCAGTAGGACGGGCCGGAGCAATCAGCCCCAGCATTTT. The variable domain in full, completed from reference TRBV19 and TRBJ1-5, reads DGGITQSPKYLFRKEGQNVTLSCEQNLNHDAMYWYRQDPGQGLRLIYYSQIVNDFQKGDIAEGYSVSREKKESFPLTVTSAQKNPTAFYLCASRTGRSNQPQHFGDGTRLSIL.

In this sample, this clonotype turned up many times. The chain employs TRBV5-1 and TRBJ2-1; 8 bases match TRBD2. Germline assignment: CDR1 SGHRS and CDR2 YFSETQ. V lost 1 base, J lost 7 bases, and 7 bases stayed unmatched. The CDR3 length is 15 residues. CDR3: CASSLNAGGGNEQFF. In DNA, the CDR3 is TGCGCCAGCAGCTTGAATGCGGGGGGAGGGAATGAGCAGTTCTTC.

This clonotype was seen a handful of times. The J gene is TRBJ2-2, the V gene TRBV5-1; D perhaps matches TRBD2 (5 bases). The CDR3 has 14 residues. Germline CDR1 reads SGHRS; CDR2 reads YFSETQ. Trimming shortened V by 1 base and J by 5 bases, and 9 bases separated the two germline ends. CDR3 sequence reads: CASSLTPGTGELFF. The CDR3 DNA is TGCGCCAGCAGCTTGACCCCGGGAACCGGGGAGCTGTTTTTT.

The CDR3 DNA sequence: TGCAGTGCTAGAAGGCAGGGGGTTGTTAACTATGGCTACACCTTC. It translates to CSARRQGVVNYGYTF. This chain links TRBV20-1 with TRBJ1-2; 7 bases are a match to TRBD1. Germline V CDR1 and CDR2: DFQATT, SNEGSKA (reference sequence). This CDR3 is 15 amino acids long. J gave up 1 base and V 2 bases, and 7 bases lay outside the gene matches.

The CDR3 protein is CASSLDGSWGNTIYF. The CDR3 DNA reads TGCGCCAGCAGCTTGGATGGCAGTTGGGGAAACACCATATATTTT. The chain combines TRBV5-1 with TRBJ1-3; D not certain. Germline V gene data show CDR1 as SGHRS and CDR2 as YFSETQ. The CDR3 contains 15 residues. Trimming left V 0 bases short and J 4 bases short, with 11 bases between. The full variable domain, completed using reference TRBV5-1 and TRBJ1-3, is KAGVTQTPRYLIKTRGQQVTLSCSPISGHRSVSWYQQTPGQGLQFLFEYFSETQRNKGNFPGRFSGRQFSNSRSEMNVSTLELGDSALYLCASSLDGSWGNTIYFGEGSWLTVV.

The table lists this clonotype with a few counts. The chain links TRBV7-6 to TRBJ2-7, with TRBD2 identical over 8 bases. The CDR3 has 17 residues. Germline V lookup: CDR1 SGHVS, CDR2 FNYEAQ. V gave up 5 bases and J gave up 1 base; unmatched junction bases: 13. CDR3 region: CASSPILGTRRSYEQYF. CDR3 nucleotide sequence: TGTGCCAGCAGCCCCATCCTAGGGACTAGGAGATCCTACGAGCAGTACTTC.

The V gene is TRBV2, the J gene TRBJ1-1; the D gene is possibly TRBD1 (5 bases). Trimming took 1 base from V and 5 from J, leaving 23 bases between them. Germline V gene data show CDR1 as SNHLY and CDR2 as FYNNEI. The CDR3 extends over 18 amino acids. The CDR3 loop is CASSEGGERTSEGTEAFF. CDR3 coding DNA: TGTGCCAGCAGTGAAGGTGGCGAGAGGACATCCGAGGGGACTGAAGCTTTCTTT.

This clonotype occurred a few times. The genes are TRBV6-2 or TRBV6-3 and TRBJ1-2, with 9 bases matching TRBD1. Trimming at V came to 0 bases and at J to 4 bases, leaving 3 bases not matched to a gene. CDR3 length: 15 residues. Germline V gene data show CDR1 as MNHEY and CDR2 as SVGEGT. CDR3 sequence: CASSYSGQGFYGYTF. Here the CDR3 DNA reads TGTGCCAGCAGTTACTCGGGACAGGGATTCTATGGCTACACCTTC.

This clonotype was observed a few times. The chain uses TRBV6-5 and TRBJ2-7; D not certain. CDR3 length: 17 residues. Germline values: CDR1 MNHEY, CDR2 SVGAGI. The germline V and J ends were trimmed by 2 bases and 0 bases, with 17 bases remaining between them. This CDR3 reads CASSYGSPTDGSYEQYF. The CDR3 region has the DNA TGTGCCAGCAGTTACGGATCACCAACGGACGGCTCCTACGAGCAGTACTTC.

This chain joins TRBV14 and TRBJ1-1; no reliable D call. The germline V gene has CDR1 SGHDN and CDR2 FVKESK. V lost 0 bases, J lost 6 bases, and 5 bases lay in between. This CDR3 contains 12 residues. CDR3 DNA sequence: TGTGCCAGCAGCCAAGAGTGGGCTGAAGCTTTCTTT. Its translation: CASSQEWAEAFF.

The chain recombines TRBV7-2 with TRBJ2-7, with 8 bases matching TRBD2. V trimming: 6 bases; J trimming: 0 bases; junction bases outside the gene matches: 1. This CDR3 contains 13 residues. The germline V gene encodes CDR1 SGHTA and CDR2 FQGNSA. The CDR3: CASRGTSSYEQYF. The DNA for the CDR3 is TGTGCCAGCAGGGGGACTAGCTCCTACGAGCAGTACTTC.

This clonotype came up a few times. The chain links TRBV9 to TRBJ1-1; D ambiguous. The CDR3 spans 14 residues. CDR1 is SGDLS and CDR2 is YYNGEE in the germline V gene. The V end was cut by 0 bases, the J end by 1 base, with 7 bases between. The CDR3 loop reads CASSVGGANTEAFF. The CDR3 DNA sequence: TGTGCCAGCAGCGTAGGAGGTGCGAACACTGAAGCTTTCTTT.

This clonotype was detected only a few times. V is TRBV4-3 and J is TRBJ2-3; the D call may be TRBD1 or TRBD2 (5 bases each). The CDR3 sequence is 14 residues long. V lost 1 base and J 7 bases, leaving 12 bases between the germline ends. CDR1 is LGHNA, CDR2 YSLEER, per germline. The CDR3 loop is CASSQVQGANTQYF. In nucleotides, the CDR3 is TGCGCCAGCAGCCAAGTCCAGGGAGCTAATACGCAGTATTTT.

There are many counts of this clonotype. V gene TRBV3-1 combines with J gene TRBJ1-2; D is undetermined. The V gene lost 3 bases and the J gene lost 7 bases, with 15 bases spanning the gap. CDR3 size: 14 residues. Germline V CDR1 and CDR2: LGHDT, YNNKEL (reference sequence). In nucleotides, the CDR3 is TGTGCCAGCAGCCATTCCTGGGATGACGTTGGCTACACCTTC. Protein: CASSHSWDDVGYTF.

The chain is built from TRBV27 and TRBJ2-7; a possible D gene is TRBD1 (6 bases). Germline assignment: CDR1 MNHEY and CDR2 SMNVEV (reference sequence). The CDR3 length is 13 residues. Between the trimmed V and J ends, which lost 2 bases and 3 bases, there was a span of 8 bases. DNA of the CDR3: TGTGCCAGCAGTTTACCCAGGGGCTACGAGCAGTACGTC. This codes for CASSLPRGYEQYV.

A few counts support this clonotype. The V and J genes are TRBV6-5 and TRBJ1-1, with TRBD1 identical over 8 bases. The V gene end was trimmed by 5 bases and the J gene end by 3 bases; junction bases not matched to a gene: 5. This CDR3 contains 14 residues. From germline, CDR1 is MNHEY and CDR2 SVGAGI. The CDR3 region has the DNA TGTGCCAGCAGTCCCGGACAGGGCTACACTGAAGCTTTCTTT. Residues: CASSPGQGYTEAFF.